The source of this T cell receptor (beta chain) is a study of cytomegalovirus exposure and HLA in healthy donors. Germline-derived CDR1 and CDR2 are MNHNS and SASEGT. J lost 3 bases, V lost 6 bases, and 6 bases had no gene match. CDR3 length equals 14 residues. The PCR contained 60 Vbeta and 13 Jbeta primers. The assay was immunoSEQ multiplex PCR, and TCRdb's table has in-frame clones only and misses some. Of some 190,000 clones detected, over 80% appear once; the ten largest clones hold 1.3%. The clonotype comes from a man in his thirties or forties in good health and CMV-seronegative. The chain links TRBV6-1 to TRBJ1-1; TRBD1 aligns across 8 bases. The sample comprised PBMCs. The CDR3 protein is CASRRTGKDTEAFF. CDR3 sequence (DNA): TGTGCCAGCAGGAGGACAGGGAAGGACACTGAAGCTTTCTTT.